What follows describes a single T cell receptor (beta chain). The antigen remains unidentified. V lost 2 bases and J lost 5; bases outside the gene matches: 1. This CDR3 has 13 residues. Germline V gives CDR1 SGHTA, CDR2 FQGNSA. The genomic DNA of each subset was split evenly across several immunoSEQ plates. Assay: immunoSEQ multiplex PCR; the TCRdb copy retains only in-frame clones and omits some. The data show about 2.4 million clones, with more than 85% seen just once and roughly 0.39% held by the top ten. This entry belongs to a study of shared clonotypes between healthy human individuals. Study-level results: Relative to clonotypes present in all four donors, those not shared had lower generation probabilities.

The rearrangement links TRBV7-2 to TRBJ2-5; 8 positions agree with TRBD2. This receptor was identified in a man younger than 30 in good health. Some clones in this sample may be carry-over from other donors' samples. The sample was naive CD4+ T cells from PBMCs. Subset noted: CD45RA+ positively selected. The CDR3 region is CASSLPGGETQYF. The DNA for the CDR3 is TGTGCCAGCAGCTTACCGGGGGGGGAGACCCAGTACTTC.